This T cell receptor beta chain was recorded in a study of STAT3 mutations in large granular lymphocyte leukemia. TCRbeta libraries averaged about 43,000 productive templates per sample. Using immunoSEQ multiplex PCR, the repertoire was profiled, and TCRdb retains in-frame clones only, with some absent. This table has 5,000 to 6,000 clones, roughly 94% appearing once. With respect to this clone: Antigen unknown.

Study-wide results and caveats: At least one immunodominant TCR beta clonotype appeared in every T-cell large granular lymphocyte leukemia patient. Sampling intervals varied between patients and samples. A small but highly pathogenic clone may have been missed. In about 30% of the 18 patients, new TCR clonotypes emerged after therapy.

Trimming took off 3 bases at V and 0 bases at J, with 11 bases between the two ends. The CDR3 length is 15 residues. CDR1 is MNHNS and CDR2 is SASEGT in the germline V gene. The clonotype was recovered from a man aged 60-69 years with T-cell large granular lymphocyte leukemia. Some clones in this sample may be carry-over from other donors' samples. The chain has TRBV6-1 and TRBJ1-1; a possible D gene is TRBD1 (5 bases). The material sequenced was peripheral blood mononuclear cells. The CDR3 bases are TGTGCCAGCAGTGATCAGGGTCAAATGAACACTGAAGCTTTCTTT. Amino acid sequence: CASSDQGQMNTEAFF.